This TCR beta chain was recorded in a study of T cell responses to AZD1222 COVID-19 vaccine. General study results and limits: The study identified only 6 or 7 AZD1222 recipients as seropositive at baseline. When two AZD1222 doses had been given, Spike-specific TCR breadth and depth rose.

The data were produced by immunoSEQ multiplex PCR, yet TCRdb's version contains in-frame clones alone and is incomplete. The sample has some 180,000 clones, approximately 90% seen once. Deletions cut 1 base from V and 4 bases from J, with 10 bases between. This CDR3 has 15 residues. Germline V gives CDR1 KGHSH, CDR2 LQKENI. This clone was recorded once. Its antigen is as yet unknown. Material: peripheral blood, obtained on day 0 of AZD1222 vaccination. The sequence was obtained from an adult in good health. V and J are TRBV18 and TRBJ1-4, with unresolved D. The CDR3 nucleotides are TGTGCCAGCTCACCACTGGGAGGCGATAATGAAAAACTGTTTTTT. It is translated as CASSPLGGDNEKLFF.